This entry concerns a single T cell receptor beta chain. This sample is part of a study of control samples from healthy donors and cancer patients. Sequencing was performed with immunoSEQ multiplex PCR; in TCRdb, only in-frame clones are kept and a portion is missing. The table has 50,000 or so clones, approximately 91% seen once. Germline V gene lookup returns CDR1 ENHRY and CDR2 SYGVKD. The CDR3 length is 14 residues. After removal of 6 bases from V and 1 base from J, the junction contained 3 bases not matched to a gene. The sequenced sample was blood. This TCR derives from a man between 50 and 59 years old in good health. The chain combines TRBV10-3 with TRBJ1-5; 7 positions match TRBD1. The CDR3 DNA sequence: TGTGCCATCAGCCCCAGGGGGAGCAATCAGCCCCAGCATTTT. It specifies CAISPRGSNQPQHF.